A selection of T cell receptor beta chains follows, all from one sample in a study of cytomegalovirus exposure and HLA in healthy donors. Repertoires were generated with immunoSEQ multiplex PCR, while TCRdb's copy carries only in-frame clones and drops some. Of 90,000 to 150,000 clones listed, around 80% were seen once; the top ten hold 1.5%. Sequencing was done on a sample of PBMCs. Source of these receptors: a woman aged 18-29 years in good health and CMV-seronegative. Both conserved end residues are part of each CDR3.

J	V	CDR3
TRBJ2-7	TRBV2	CASTNRATGIIYEQYF
TRBJ2-2	TRBV5-1	CASSEGLAGNTGELFF
TRBJ2-2	TRBV5-1	CASSLVDRDTGELFF
TRBJ1-3	TRBV7-6	CASSSIYRGRGNTIYF
TRBJ2-1	TRBV7-9	CASSLRLAGFYEQFF
TRBJ2-7	TRBV7-7	CASSPRTNSYEQYF
TRBJ1-2	TRBV18	CASSIQGPGYTF
TRBJ1-5	TRBV19	CASSMWESPQHF
TRBJ2-1	TRBV18	CASSPPGSSYNEQFF
TRBJ1-2	TRBV4-2	CASSHSLVGNYGYTF
TRBJ1-6	TRBV5-8	CASSLAYEVWSPLHF